This T cell receptor (beta chain) was retrieved from a study of glioma-infiltrating T cells. At the level of the study: Samples included WHO grade II oligodendrogliomas or astrocytomas and initial-diagnosis grade IV glioblastomas. Blood libraries targeted roughly 4.5- to 10-fold coverage of about a million T cells.

Broader study findings: Non-neoplastic patients had below-expected tissue-blood divergence, while all gliomas exceeded expectation.

V was clipped by 5 bases and J by 2 bases, with 19 bases between them. CDR3 length: 16 amino acids. Germline CDR1 MDHEN, CDR2 SYDVKM. TCR alpha and beta CDR3 regions were amplified from RNA using iRepertoire nested multiplex PCR. One-step reverse transcription and amplification started from about 100-400 ng of tissue mRNA or PBMC total RNA. TCRdb recomputed calls from the multiplex PCR reads with MiXCR, one row per CDR3 protein. The sample lists roughly 350,000 distinct CDR3 sequences; roughly two fifths were seen once. This clonotype was observed a handful of times. Antigen: not known. The source is a human donor with low-grade glioma or glioblastoma, undergoing nonglioma brain surgery, or in good health (not recorded which). What was sequenced was glioma tissue, nonneoplastic brain tissue, or PBMCs (not recorded which). The V call is TRBV28, the J call TRBJ2-7; D possibly uses TRBD1 or TRBD2 (6 bases each). CDR3 region: CASSPSAFGGPYEQYF. The CDR3, as DNA: TGTGCCAGCAGTCCGAGTGCTTTTGGGGGGCCCTACGAGCAGTACTTC.